A selection of T cell receptor beta chains follows, all from one sample in a study of cytomegalovirus exposure and HLA in healthy donors. The data were produced by immunoSEQ multiplex PCR, yet TCRdb's version contains in-frame clones alone and is incomplete. The profile shows roughly 100,000 clones, approximately 95% of them singletons. Sequencing was performed on PBMCs. The receptor set was obtained from a woman younger than 35 in good health and CMV-seronegative. The CDR3 runs from the conserved cysteine through the conserved F or W. Fields, in order: J gene, D gene, V gene, CDR3 DNA, CDR3 protein. D genes are given only for firm matches.

J: TRBJ1-4; D: .; V: TRBV7-8; DNA: TGTGCCAGCAGCTTAGCGCGGGCAGGACGCAATGAAAAACTGTTTTTT; CDR3: CASSLARAGRNEKLFF
J: TRBJ2-1; D: TRBD2; V: TRBV10-3; DNA: TGTGCCATCAGTGTTTGGGGCGGGAGGGGTGATGAGCAGTTCTTC; CDR3: CAISVWGGRGDEQFF
J: TRBJ2-1; D: .; V: TRBV2; DNA: TGTGCCAGCAGAGAGTCGGTTGTTGAGCAGTTCTTC; CDR3: CASRESVVEQFF
J: TRBJ2-7; D: .; V: TRBV19; DNA: TGTGCCAGTAGTGCAACGACGGGAGCGGAATCCGAGCAGTACTTC; CDR3: CASSATTGAESEQYF
J: TRBJ2-7; D: .; V: TRBV29-1; DNA: TGCAGCGTTGGGGGCTTCTCCTACGAGCAGTACTTC; CDR3: CSVGGFSYEQYF
J: TRBJ2-1; D: TRBD2; V: TRBV6-6; DNA: TGTGCCAGCAGTTACTTAGCGGGAGGGCCGAACAATGAGCAGTTCTTC; CDR3: CASSYLAGGPNNEQFF
J: TRBJ1-1; D: .; V: TRBV2; DNA: TGTGCCAGCAGTGGGGAGAGGAACACTGAAGCTTTCTTT; CDR3: CASSGERNTEAFF
J: TRBJ2-3; D: .; V: TRBV4-3; DNA: TGCGCCAGCAGCCAAGGGGCGGGTCCCGTCGCAGATACGCAGTATTTT; CDR3: CASSQGAGPVADTQYF
J: TRBJ2-7; D: TRBD2; V: TRBV5-1; DNA: TGCGCCAGCAGCTTGTTCCCGGGGGGTATCTACGAGCAGTACTTC; CDR3: CASSLFPGGIYEQYF
J: TRBJ1-3; D: .; V: TRBV30; DNA: TGTGCCTGGAGTTGGGGAGGTGGAAACACCATATATTTT; CDR3: CAWSWGGGNTIYF
J: TRBJ2-1; D: TRBD2; V: TRBV5-5; DNA: TGTGCCAGCAGCCCCCTAGCGGCCTCCTACAATGAGCAGTTCTTC; CDR3: CASSPLAASYNEQFF
J: TRBJ2-7; D: TRBD1; V: TRBV4-1; DNA: TGCGCCAGCAGCCACCAGACAGGGCCCTACGAGCAGTACTTC; CDR3: CASSHQTGPYEQYF